These 27 T cell receptor beta chains were all obtained from the same sample, sequenced in a study of blood T cell repertoires in COVID-19. Sequencing was performed with immunoSEQ multiplex PCR; in TCRdb, only in-frame clones are kept and a portion is missing. The sample lists around 97,000 clones, 80% to 90% seen once, with about 3.5% in the top ten. The sequenced sample was peripheral blood. The receptors originated from a human donor in a cohort sampled during active COVID-19.

The sample holds a few counts of this clone. CDR3 residues: CASSDVSTGNTEAFF. In nucleotides, the CDR3 is TGCGCCAGCAGTGATGTCTCCACAGGGAACACTGAAGCTTTCTTT. The rearrangement links TRBV10-1 to TRBJ1-1, with TRBD1 as a possible D gene (5 bases). From germline, CDR1 is WNHNN and CDR2 SYGVQD (reference sequence). CDR3 length: 15 residues. Trimming removed 3 bases at V and 1 base at J, with 12 bases between.

Here the CDR3 reads CASTGGQGDNEQFF. As DNA, the CDR3 is TGTGCCAGCACCGGGGGACAGGGGGACAATGAGCAGTTCTTC. J is TRBJ2-1 and V is TRBV6-1; 11 nucleotides align to TRBD1. J was trimmed by 5 bases and V by 7 bases; bases with no gene match: 4. This CDR3 is 14 amino acids long. Germline CDR1 reads MNHNS; CDR2 reads SASEGT.

The chain links TRBV5-1 to TRBJ2-3; a weak D match, TRBD1 (6 bases). Germline V CDR1 and CDR2: SGHRS, YFSETQ. The CDR3 covers 13 residues. Trimming removed 7 bases at V and 4 bases at J, with 13 bases between. The CDR3 loop is CASGTGSSDTQYF. The CDR3 DNA follows: TGCGCCAGCGGCACAGGGTCGTCAGATACGCAGTATTTT.

The chain recombines TRBV2 with TRBJ1-6; 7 nucleotides align to TRBD1. This CDR3 spans 15 amino acids. Germline lookup yields CDR1 SNHLY and CDR2 FYNNEI. V trimming: 4 bases; J trimming: 9 bases; junction bases outside the gene matches: 9. CDR3 coding DNA: TGTGCCAGCAGTGTCGCAGGGCAGGGGGGTTCACCCCTCCACTTT. It encodes CASSVAGQGGSPLHF.

The rearrangement uses TRBV7-9 and TRBJ1-3, with 9 bases lining up with TRBD1. V dropped 5 bases and J dropped 1; count of bases not matched to a gene: 3. CDR1 and CDR2 from the germline V gene are SEHNR and FQNEAQ (reference sequence). The CDR3 consists of 15 residues. In nucleotides, the CDR3 is TGTGCCAGCAGCAGGACAGGGGAATCTGGAAACACCATATATTTT. It translates to CASSRTGESGNTIYF.

The CDR3 spells CASSFSGLAGTLTEQFF. CDR3 nucleotides: TGTGCCAGCAGCTTTTCGGGACTAGCGGGGACCTTGACCGAGCAGTTCTTC. The chain joins TRBV7-8 to TRBJ2-1; TRBD2 matches at 13 bases. Germline CDR1 reads SGHVS; CDR2 reads FQNEAQ. With 3 bases clipped from V and 10 bases from J, the junction kept 12 bases outside the gene matches. The CDR3 sequence is 17 residues long.

The chain couples TRBV27 to TRBJ2-3; 9 bases agree with TRBD2. CDR3 length: 18 amino acids. Looked up from germline, CDR1 is MNHEY and CDR2 is SMNVEV (reference sequence). Trimming removed 1 base from V and 0 bases from J; junction bases left unmatched: 8. CDR3 residues: CASSLLSSGATSTDTQYF. The CDR3 nucleotides are TGTGCCAGCAGTTTATTGTCTAGCGGGGCCACTAGCACAGATACGCAGTATTTT.

V usage is TRBV5-4 and J usage is TRBJ2-1; 11 nucleotides align to TRBD2. The CDR3 is 18 amino acids. Germline loops: CDR1 SGHNT, CDR2 YYREEE (reference sequence). Trimming took 3 bases from V and 7 from J; bases not matched to a gene: 15. CDR3 bases: TGTGCCAGCAGCTCGGGACTAGCGGCCGACCTGGTCCCGAATGAGCAGTTCTTC. It is translated as CASSSGLAADLVPNEQFF.

The chain links TRBV19 to TRBJ1-2; a possible D gene is TRBD1 (5 bases). V dropped 1 base and J dropped 5 bases, with 14 bases sitting between them. This CDR3 comprises 15 residues. Germline V lookup: CDR1 LNHDA, CDR2 SQIVND (reference sequence). CDR3 in amino acids: CASSIGRGFGYGYTF. CDR3 nucleotide sequence: TGTGCCAGTAGTATAGGCCGGGGGTTTGGGTATGGCTACACCTTC.

The table lists this clone with a count of one. The V call is TRBV25-1, the J call TRBJ1-2, with unresolved D. The CDR3 length is 13 residues. Trimming pared 3 bases from V and 3 bases from J, leaving 8 bases between. Per the germline V gene, CDR1 is MGHDK and CDR2 is SYGVNS. The CDR3 coding sequence is TGTGCCAGCAGTGAGTATGAGGACTATGGCTACACCTTC. Translation gives CASSEYEDYGYTF.

The rearrangement links TRBV3-1 (or the pseudogene TRBV3-2) to TRBJ2-3, with D possibly being TRBD1 (5 bases). V lost 2 bases and J lost 6, with 6 bases in between. The germline CDR1 and CDR2 sequences are LGHDT and YNNKEL (reference sequence). The CDR3 has 12 residues. This CDR3 is CASSQHRDTQYF. In nucleotides, the CDR3 is TGTGCCAGCAGCCAACACAGGGATACGCAGTATTTT.

The chain's CDR3 is CASSRVSYEQYF. In DNA form, the CDR3 reads TGTGCCAGCAGTCGGGTCTCCTACGAGCAGTACTTC. This chain uses TRBV28 with TRBJ2-7; D unresolved. CDR3 length: 12 residues. CDR1 and CDR2 from the germline V gene are MDHEN and SYDVKM. The germline V and J ends were trimmed by 5 bases and 0 bases, with 5 bases remaining between them.

This sequence joins TRBV6-1 and TRBJ1-2; tentative D call: TRBD1 (5 bases). The CDR3 consists of 13 residues. The germline V gene encodes CDR1 MNHNS and CDR2 SASEGT. V lost 3 bases, J lost 1 base, and 6 bases lay in between. Written as DNA, the CDR3 is TGTGCCAGCAGTGACAGGGTTAACTATGGCTACACCTTC. The encoded protein is CASSDRVNYGYTF.

The chain links TRBV6-2 or TRBV6-3 to TRBJ2-1; 9 positions agree with TRBD1. This CDR3 spans 13 amino acids. The germline gives CDR1 MNHEY, CDR2 SVGEGT. Unmatched junction bases numbered 5, after V lost 6 bases and J lost 8 bases. The CDR3 sequence: CASSRDRVDEQFF. In DNA, the CDR3 is TGTGCCAGCAGCCGGGACAGGGTGGATGAGCAGTTCTTC.

This clone has a single count. The rearrangement links TRBV7-6 to TRBJ2-7; D perhaps matches TRBD1 (6 bases). This CDR3 contains 14 residues. Per the germline V gene, CDR1 is SGHVS and CDR2 is FNYEAQ. V shed 4 bases and J shed 7 bases, with 17 bases lying between them. The CDR3 loop reads CASSSPVSGVEQYF. The CDR3 DNA is TGTGCCAGCAGCTCGCCGGTGTCAGGGGTTGAGCAGTACTTC.

The chain couples TRBV19 to TRBJ2-2; 8 nucleotides line up with TRBD1. CDR3 length: 16 residues. Trimming at V came to 3 bases and at J to 0 bases, leaving 3 bases not matched to a gene. Germline V lookup: CDR1 LNHDA, CDR2 SQIVND (reference sequence). The CDR3 sequence is CASSIPGGANTGELFF. CDR3 nucleotides: TGTGCCAGTAGTATTCCAGGGGGCGCGAACACCGGGGAGCTGTTTTTT.

V and J are TRBV4-2 and TRBJ1-4; 9 bases match TRBD1. V was clipped by 3 bases and J by 8 bases; unmatched bases: 7. Germline V gene lookup returns CDR1 LGHNA and CDR2 YNFKEQ. CDR3 length equals 15 residues. CDR3 sequence reads: CASSQGGGQGEKLFF. CDR3 sequence (DNA): TGTGCCAGCAGCCAGGGGGGGGGACAGGGCGAAAAACTGTTTTTT.

The genes are TRBV5-6 and TRBJ2-7, with D maybe TRBD2 (6 bases). Per germline, CDR1 SGHDT and CDR2 YYEEEE. CDR3 length: 11 residues. Trimming removed 8 bases at V and 7 bases at J, with 13 bases between. The CDR3 region is CASGPAGEQYF. The CDR3 region has the DNA TGTGCCAGTGGACCGGCGGGGGAGCAGTACTTC.

The chain links TRBV11-2 to TRBJ2-7; D is possibly TRBD1 (6 bases). V lost 7 bases, J lost 6 bases, and 13 bases lay in between. In germline, CDR1 is SGHAT, CDR2 FQNNGV. The CDR3 has 12 residues. The CDR3 protein is CASKQGRTEQYF. For the CDR3, the DNA is TGTGCCAGCAAGCAGGGGCGTACCGAGCAGTACTTC.

The chain carries TRBV7-2 and TRBJ2-3, with D hard to call. Germline loops: CDR1 SGHTA, CDR2 FQGNSA. The CDR3 is 17 amino acids. V gave up 1 base and J gave up 0 bases, with 14 bases separating them. The DNA of the CDR3 is TGTGCCAGCAGCTTAGAAAGGCGGCGTGCTAGCACAGATACGCAGTATTTT. This sequence encodes CASSLERRRASTDTQYF.

The J gene is TRBJ1-5, the V gene TRBV5-4; 8 nucleotides align to TRBD1. With V trimmed by 1 base and J by 6 bases, 3 bases remained unmatched. The CDR3 totals 14 residues. CDR1 and CDR2 (germline): SGHNT, YYREEE (reference sequence). The CDR3 DNA reads as TGTGCCAGCAGCTTGCAGGGGGCGGGTCAGCCCCAGCATTTT. Translation: CASSLQGAGQPQHF.

The chain employs TRBV3-1 (or the pseudogene TRBV3-2) and TRBJ2-3; TRBD2 aligns across 13 bases. There are 16 residues in the CDR3. V lost 1 base and J lost 4; bases outside the gene matches: 2. The germline CDR1 and CDR2 sequences are LGHDT and YNNKEL (reference sequence). In nucleotides, the CDR3 is TGTGCCAGCAGCCAAGCCGGACTAGCGGGAGCAGATACGCAGTATTTT. It encodes CASSQAGLAGADTQYF.

V is TRBV19 and J is TRBJ1-4; 9 bases are shared with TRBD1. The CDR3 extends over 13 amino acids. V lost 5 bases, J lost 8 bases, and 3 bases stayed unmatched. The germline V gene encodes CDR1 LNHDA and CDR2 SQIVND (reference sequence). CDR3 DNA: TGTGCCAGTAGTCTGGACAGGGGCGAAAAACTGTTTTTT. It yields the protein CASSLDRGEKLFF.

The rearrangement joins TRBV5-1 to TRBJ2-3; TRBD1 might be the D (7 bases). Germline V lookup: CDR1 SGHRS, CDR2 YFSETQ. The CDR3 spans 15 residues. The germline V and J ends were trimmed by 6 bases and 1 base, with 15 bases remaining between them. In nucleotides, the CDR3 is TGCGCCAGCACCCCTGGAGGGGGCGGCACAGATACGCAGTATTTT. This translates into CASTPGGGGTDTQYF.

The chain recombines TRBV5-1 with TRBJ1-1, with unresolved D. V dropped 7 bases and J dropped 6 bases, with 19 bases sitting between them. The CDR3 length is 14 residues. Germline V lookup: CDR1 SGHRS, CDR2 YFSETQ. For the CDR3, the DNA is TGCGCCAGCGGCCCTTTGGGAGGTACCCCTGAAGCTTTCTTT. As protein: CASGPLGGTPEAFF.

V gene TRBV24-1 combines with J gene TRBJ2-1; possibly TRBD2 for D (5 bases). This CDR3 contains 16 residues. The germline V gene has CDR1 KGHDR and CDR2 SFDVKD. V was shortened by 3 bases and J by 0 bases, with 11 bases between the two germline ends. The chain's CDR3 is CATSDATGSSYNEQFF. The CDR3 DNA is TGTGCCACCAGTGATGCGACGGGGAGCTCCTACAATGAGCAGTTCTTC.

The rearrangement links TRBV21-1 to TRBJ1-6; the table assigns TRBD1, which was not confirmed against the DNA. TRBV21-1 is termed a pseudogene. CDR3 length: 17 residues. The CDR3 DNA is TGTGCCAGCAGCAAAGAGGGCAGGACAGGGGGTAATTCACCCCTCCACTTT. Its translation: CASSKEGRTGGNSPLHF.